This TCR beta chain originates from a study of identical twins. This clonotype was counted a few times. Antigen specificity is unknown. Healthy Caucasians made up all donors. Germline V gene lookup returns CDR1 SGHDT and CDR2 YYEEEE. The CDR3 length is 15 residues. V shed 4 bases, J shed 8 bases, and the junction held 9 bases outside the gene matches. Findings and caveats of the study: The models systematically underestimated how much out-of-frame TCR alpha was shared in monozygotic twins. Out-of-frame alpha sequences common to twins were enriched for low generation probability.

TCRdb recomputed calls from the 5' RACE reads with MiXCR, one row per CDR3 protein. The profile shows about 890,000 distinct CDR3 sequences, roughly an eighth of them singletons. The same sample was also studied in work on yellow fever vaccine responses in identical twins. Per that study: After vaccination, twins' T cell response reportedly seemed partly convergent, partly personalized.

The chain joins TRBV5-6 to TRBJ2-2; 9 bases agree with TRBD1. Sequences were obtained from PBMCs. The clonotype was recovered from a woman aged 18-35 years in good health. DNA of the CDR3: TGTGCCAGCAGCCCGACAGGGGGAGCGAAAGGGGAGCTGTTTTTT. Its protein product is CASSPTGGAKGELFF. The whole variable domain, filled in from reference TRBV5-6 and TRBJ2-2, reads DAGVTQSPTHLIKTRGQQVTLRCSPKSGHDTVSWYQQALGQGPQFIFQYYEEEERQRGNFPDRFSGHQFPNYSSELNVNALLLGDSALYLCASSPTGGAKGELFFGEGSRLTVL.